This T cell receptor (beta chain) was recovered during a study of T cell repertoires in cytomegalovirus infection. Study information: Public TCR beta signatures provided an indication of both CMV infection and a matching HLA type. Study-level points and caveats: What dominated the ex vivo response were HLA-C-restricted CMV-specific TCR beta clonotypes. The cumulative frequency of public TCR beta families distinguished individuals who carried CMV together with the relevant HLA.

A single record per CDR3 protein comes from TCRdb applying MiXCR to the reads. The data contain 200,000 to 300,000 distinct CDR3 sequences, less than 9.5% of them singletons. This clonotype came up a few times. Its target is not known. Trimming cost V 4 bases and J 6 bases; bases outside gene matches: 6. The germline V gene has CDR1 SGHAT and CDR2 FQDESV (reference sequence). The CDR3 has 15 amino acids. The sample taken for sequencing was PBMCs. The TCR was taken from a human donor in good health (CMV status not recorded). Some clones in this sample may be carry-over from other donors' samples. The rearrangement uses TRBV11-1 and TRBJ2-7; 13 bases line up with TRBD2. The CDR3 nucleotides read TGTGCCAGCAGCTACAGGGGACTAGCGGGGCTCGAGCAGTACTTC. Amino acids: CASSYRGLAGLEQYF.